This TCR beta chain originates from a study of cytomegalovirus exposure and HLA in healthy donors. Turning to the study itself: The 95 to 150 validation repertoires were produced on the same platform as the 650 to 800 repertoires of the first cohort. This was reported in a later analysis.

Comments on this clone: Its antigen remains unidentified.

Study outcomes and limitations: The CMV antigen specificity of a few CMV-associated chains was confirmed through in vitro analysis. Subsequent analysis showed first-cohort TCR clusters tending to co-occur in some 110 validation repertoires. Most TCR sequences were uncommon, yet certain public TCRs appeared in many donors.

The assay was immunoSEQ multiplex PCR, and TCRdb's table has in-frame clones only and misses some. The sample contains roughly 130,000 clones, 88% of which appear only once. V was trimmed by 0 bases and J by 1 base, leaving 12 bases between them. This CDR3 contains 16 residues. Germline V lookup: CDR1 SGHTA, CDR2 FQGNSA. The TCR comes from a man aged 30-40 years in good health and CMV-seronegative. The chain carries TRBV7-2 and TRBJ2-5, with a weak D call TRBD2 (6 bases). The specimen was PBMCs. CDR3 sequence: CASSLAASGGQETQYF. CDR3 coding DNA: TGTGCCAGCAGCTTAGCTGCCTCCGGGGGCCAAGAGACCCAGTACTTC.